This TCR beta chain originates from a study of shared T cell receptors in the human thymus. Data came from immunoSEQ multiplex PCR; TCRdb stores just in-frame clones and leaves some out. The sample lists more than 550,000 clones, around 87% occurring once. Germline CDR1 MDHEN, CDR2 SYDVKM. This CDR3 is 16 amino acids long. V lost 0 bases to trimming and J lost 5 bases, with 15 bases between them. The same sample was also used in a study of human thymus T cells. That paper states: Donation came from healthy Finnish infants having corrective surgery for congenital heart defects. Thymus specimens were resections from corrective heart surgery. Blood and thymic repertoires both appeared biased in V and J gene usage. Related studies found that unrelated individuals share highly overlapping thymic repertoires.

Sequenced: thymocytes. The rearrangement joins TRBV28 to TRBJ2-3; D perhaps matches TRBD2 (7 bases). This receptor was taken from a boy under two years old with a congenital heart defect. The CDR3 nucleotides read TGTGCCAGCAGTTTATGCGCGAGAGGGGGGGGAGATACGCAGTATTTT. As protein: CASSLCARGGGDTQYF. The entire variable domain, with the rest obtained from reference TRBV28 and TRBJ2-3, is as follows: DVKVTQSSRYLVKRTGEKVFLECVQDMDHENMFWYRQDPGLGLRLIYFSYDVKMKEKGDIPEGYSVSREKKERFSLILESASTNQTSMYLCASSLCARGGGDTQYFGPGTRLTVL.